The 27 T cell receptor beta chains below all came from one sample that was sequenced in a study of blood T cell repertoires in COVID-19. TCRdb's copy holds only in-frame clones and misses some; the assay was immunoSEQ multiplex PCR. The sample has 110,000 or so clones, about 85% seen once. The source material was peripheral blood. The receptors were gathered from a man aged 45-65 years with acute or convalescent COVID-19.

This clone was detected a few times. This sequence joins TRBV15 and TRBJ1-6; possible D gene TRBD1, 5 bases. The CDR3 has 19 amino acids. V lost 5 bases, J lost 1 base, and 21 bases lay in between. Germline-derived CDR1 and CDR2 are LNHNV and YYDKDF (reference sequence). CDR3 loop: CATSPIGTRGSSYNSPLHF. The CDR3 DNA sequence: TGTGCCACCAGCCCAATCGGTACAAGGGGAAGTTCCTATAATTCACCCCTCCACTTT.

This CDR3 is CSVVVTANTEAFF. The DNA of the CDR3 is TGCAGCGTTGTCGTTACAGCGAACACTGAAGCTTTCTTT. The V call is TRBV29-1, the J call TRBJ1-1; the D is unclear. V dropped 4 bases and J dropped 1 base, with 10 bases sitting between them. The germline V gene encodes CDR1 SQVTM and CDR2 ANQGSEA. This CDR3 is 13 amino acids long.

The CDR3 is CASSPNRGMGEQYV. As DNA, the CDR3 is TGTGCCAGCAGTCCCAACAGGGGAATGGGCGAGCAGTACGTC. V gene TRBV28 combines with J gene TRBJ2-7; 7 nucleotides agree with TRBD1. V was pared by 5 bases and J by 6 bases, with 10 bases of the junction left unmatched. CDR1 is MDHEN, CDR2 SYDVKM, per germline. This CDR3 spans 14 amino acids.

The V gene is TRBV2, the J gene TRBJ2-2; 7 positions agree with TRBD1. Germline V lookup: CDR1 SNHLY, CDR2 FYNNEI. The CDR3 spans 15 residues. V shed 4 bases, J shed 4 bases, and the junction held 6 bases outside the gene matches. Here the CDR3 DNA reads TGTGCCAGCAGTGTTAAACAGGGGATCACCGGGGAGCTGTTTTTT. This codes for CASSVKQGITGELFF.

The V call is TRBV15, the J call TRBJ1-2, with D possibly matching TRBD1 (6 bases). This CDR3 region has 15 residues. CDR1 and CDR2 from the germline V gene are LNHNV and YYDKDF (reference sequence). Trimming cost V 0 bases and J 4 bases, with 12 bases left between them. CDR3 sequence: CATSRDHETGYGYTF. For the CDR3, the DNA is TGTGCCACCAGCAGAGATCATGAGACAGGCTATGGCTACACCTTC.

This chain uses TRBV6-5 with TRBJ1-4; 8 positions match TRBD1. J gave up 6 bases and V 6 bases, and 6 bases lay outside the gene matches. CDR3 length equals 14 residues. CDR1 and CDR2 (germline): MNHEY, SVGAGI. CDR3 sequence: CASRRGQAYEKLFF. CDR3 bases: TGTGCCAGCAGAAGGGGACAGGCCTATGAAAAACTGTTTTTT.

The genes are TRBV19 and TRBJ1-5; 7 bases line up with TRBD1. The length of the CDR3 is 15 residues. Germline assignment: CDR1 LNHDA and CDR2 SQIVND (reference sequence). V trimming: 7 bases; J trimming: 0 bases; junction bases outside the gene matches: 6. The CDR3 bases are TGTGCCAGTAATCTACAGGGGTATAGCAATCAGCCCCAGCATTTT. As protein: CASNLQGYSNQPQHF.

This clone appeared a single time. The chain uses TRBV5-4 and TRBJ1-2; 8 nucleotides align to TRBD1. Germline V gives CDR1 SGHNT, CDR2 YYREEE (reference sequence). The CDR3 has 15 residues. Trimming took 0 bases from V and 4 from J; bases not matched to a gene: 5. In nucleotides, the CDR3 is TGTGCCAGCAGCTTGGGGGGACAGGAGATCTATGGCTACACCTTC. It translates to CASSLGGQEIYGYTF.

V and J are TRBV28 and TRBJ2-4; D unclear. CDR1 MDHEN and CDR2 SYDVKM come from the germline V gene. The CDR3 consists of 15 residues. V dropped 1 base and J dropped 2 bases, with 9 bases sitting between them. This chain's CDR3 is CASSLSSGTKNIQYF. The DNA of the CDR3 is TGTGCCAGCAGTTTATCGTCAGGTACCAAAAACATTCAGTACTTC.

The chain uses TRBV6-1 and TRBJ2-7; D is unclear. The CDR3 runs 16 residues. Trimming left V 2 bases short and J 0 bases short, with 14 bases between. From germline, CDR1 is MNHNS and CDR2 SASEGT. The CDR3 loop reads CASSESRLTSSYEQYF. Written as DNA, the CDR3 is TGTGCCAGCAGTGAATCCAGGCTTACCAGCTCCTACGAGCAGTACTTC.

The rearrangement joins TRBV20-1 to TRBJ1-1; weak D call: TRBD1 (6 bases). Germline V gives CDR1 DFQATT, CDR2 SNEGSKA (reference sequence). The CDR3 contains 11 residues. V lost 2 bases and J lost 10, with 11 bases in between. CDR3 sequence reads: CSARTGQGAFF. The CDR3 nucleotides read TGCAGTGCTAGAACAGGGCAGGGAGCTTTCTTT.

This chain uses TRBV5-6 with TRBJ2-2; D remains ambiguous. The germline V gene encodes CDR1 SGHDT and CDR2 YYEEEE. V gave up 4 bases and J gave up 6 bases, with 19 bases separating them. The CDR3 has 16 residues. As DNA, the CDR3 is TGTGCCAGCAGCAGCCCTGACCGAGATGAGGCCGGGGAGCTGTTTTTT. Translating it yields CASSSPDRDEAGELFF.

The chain couples TRBV19 to TRBJ1-5; D may be TRBD1 (6 bases). The CDR3 length is 16 residues. V gave up 6 bases and J gave up 4 bases, with 19 bases separating them. Germline V gives CDR1 LNHDA, CDR2 SQIVND (reference sequence). CDR3 protein: CASSPVGQGRNQPQHF. The CDR3 nucleotides are TGTGCCAGTAGCCCAGTCGGGCAGGGGCGGAATCAGCCCCAGCATTTT.

This clone came up once. V gene TRBV9 combines with J gene TRBJ1-4; the match to TRBD1 covers 7 bases. Unmatched junction bases numbered 6, after V lost 3 bases and J lost 4 bases. CDR3 length: 15 residues. Germline CDR1 SGDLS, CDR2 YYNGEE. This CDR3 reads CASSAQTGYNEKLFF. The CDR3 DNA is TGTGCCAGCAGCGCCCAGACAGGGTATAATGAAAAACTGTTTTTT.

The chain is built from TRBV20-1 and TRBJ2-1; the D gene is possibly TRBD2 (5 bases). This CDR3 is built from 17 residues. Germline lookup yields CDR1 DFQATT and CDR2 SNEGSKA (reference sequence). Trimming took off 3 bases at V and 4 bases at J, with 22 bases between the two ends. CDR3 residues: CSASPLPLTSTYNEQFF. DNA of the CDR3: TGCAGTGCTAGTCCACTCCCTTTAACTAGTACGTACAATGAGCAGTTCTTC.

This rearrangement joins TRBV19 to TRBJ1-1; D not resolved. Per germline, CDR1 LNHDA and CDR2 SQIVND (reference sequence). This CDR3 spans 14 amino acids. The germline V and J ends were trimmed by 4 bases and 1 base, with 10 bases remaining between them. CDR3 nucleotides: TGTGCCAGTAGTACTAATTACGCGAACACTGAAGCTTTCTTT. Translation gives CASSTNYANTEAFF. Looking up the rest from reference TRBV19 and TRBJ1-1 gives the full variable domain: DGGITQSPKYLFRKEGQNVTLSCEQNLNHDAMYWYRQDPGQGLRLIYYSQIVNDFQKGDIAEGYSVSREKKESFPLTVTSAQKNPTAFYLCASSTNYANTEAFFGQGTRLTVV.

A few counts support this clone. This chain links TRBV5-6 with TRBJ1-2, with TRBD1 matching over 8 bases. CDR1 and CDR2 from the germline V gene are SGHDT and YYEEEE. The V gene end was trimmed by 4 bases and the J gene end by 8 bases; junction bases not matched to a gene: 10. The CDR3 is 14 amino acids. CDR3: CASSPPDRAKGYTF. The CDR3 DNA is TGTGCCAGCAGCCCACCGGACAGGGCAAAGGGCTACACCTTC.

V usage is TRBV7-8 and J usage is TRBJ1-2, with D tentatively TRBD1 (6 bases). Trimming shortened V by 4 bases and J by 8 bases, and 17 bases separated the two germline ends. The CDR3 contains 14 residues. CDR1 is SGHVS and CDR2 is FQNEAQ in the germline V gene. DNA of the CDR3: TGTGCCAGCAGCTCCTACGACCAGGGGTACGGCTACACCTTC. Its protein is CASSSYDQGYGYTF.

V is TRBV5-4 and J is TRBJ2-3; the match to TRBD1 covers 7 bases. The germline CDR1 and CDR2 sequences are SGHNT and YYREEE (reference sequence). The V gene end was trimmed by 5 bases and the J gene end by 2 bases; junction bases not matched to a gene: 5. This CDR3 is 14 amino acids long. In DNA form, the CDR3 reads TGTGCCAGCAGGCCGGGACAGTTCACAGATACGCAGTATTTT. This codes for CASRPGQFTDTQYF.

The CDR3 sequence is CASSQSGVNTEAFF. The CDR3 DNA follows: TGCGCCAGCAGTCAATCGGGAGTGAACACTGAAGCTTTCTTT. The rearrangement uses TRBV23-1 and TRBJ1-1; D is unresolved. Being an ORF, TRBV23-1 has a function that is uncertain. V gave up 0 bases and J gave up 0 bases, with 5 bases separating them. The CDR3 is made up of 14 amino acids.

V and J are TRBV7-2 and TRBJ1-2; 10 bases line up with TRBD1. The germline CDR1 and CDR2 sequences are SGHTA and FQGNSA. Losses at the gene ends were 6 bases for V and 8 bases for J; bases not matched to a gene: 9. The CDR3 extends over 14 amino acids. The CDR3 spells CASRQGTGALGYTF. Here the CDR3 DNA reads TGTGCCAGCAGACAAGGGACAGGGGCTTTGGGCTACACCTTC.

The chain couples TRBV24-1 to TRBJ2-6, with D possibly matching TRBD1 (5 bases). The CDR3 extends over 14 amino acids. V was trimmed by 5 bases and J by 1 base, leaving 5 bases between them. The germline CDR1 and CDR2 sequences are KGHDR and SFDVKD. The DNA of the CDR3 is TGTGCCACCAGTGCAGGGTCTGGGGCCAACGTCCTGACTTTC. Protein product: CATSAGSGANVLTF.

V is TRBV5-6 and J is TRBJ1-6, with 7 bases fitting TRBD1. Looked up from germline, CDR1 is SGHDT and CDR2 is YYEEEE. This CDR3 spans 14 amino acids. V lost 0 bases, J lost 9 bases, and 3 bases stayed unmatched. The CDR3 DNA sequence: TGTGCCAGCAGCTTGGGGGCAGGGGGTTCACCCCTCCACTTT. This sequence encodes CASSLGAGGSPLHF.

This rearrangement joins TRBV12-3 or TRBV12-4 to TRBJ1-5; D is ambiguous. The V end was cut by 5 bases, the J end by 4 bases, with 6 bases between. This CDR3 region has 12 residues. The CDR3 nucleotides read TGTGCCAGCAGTCCCAGTAATCAGCCCCAGCATTTT. Protein: CASSPSNQPQHF.

This clone was found a few times. This chain links TRBV28 with TRBJ1-2, with D maybe TRBD1 (6 bases). Germline lookup yields CDR1 MDHEN and CDR2 SYDVKM. Trimming took 7 bases from V and 4 from J, leaving 16 bases between them. The CDR3 contains 14 residues. The DNA of the CDR3 is TGTGCCAGCAATTCCGGACAGCCGACCTATGGCTACACCTTC. It encodes CASNSGQPTYGYTF.

Turning to this clone: The sample carries other DNA sequences with the same CDR3. The chain is built from TRBV5-1 and TRBJ1-2; perhaps TRBD1 as D (6 bases). There are 13 residues in the CDR3. V was pared by 0 bases and J by 4 bases, with 7 bases between. From germline, CDR1 is SGHRS and CDR2 YFSETQ. CDR3 DNA: TGCGCCAGCAGCTTGGACAGGGTCTATGGCTACACCTTC. It codes for CASSLDRVYGYTF.

The chain employs TRBV2 and TRBJ1-6; 10 bases are shared with TRBD1. With 6 bases clipped from V and 9 bases from J, the junction kept 11 bases outside the gene matches. The CDR3 contains 16 residues. CDR1 and CDR2 (germline): SNHLY, FYNNEI. CDR3 coding DNA: TGTGCCAGCAGCATTTTACCGGGACAGGGGACTTCACCCCTCCACTTT. Protein sequence: CASSILPGQGTSPLHF.